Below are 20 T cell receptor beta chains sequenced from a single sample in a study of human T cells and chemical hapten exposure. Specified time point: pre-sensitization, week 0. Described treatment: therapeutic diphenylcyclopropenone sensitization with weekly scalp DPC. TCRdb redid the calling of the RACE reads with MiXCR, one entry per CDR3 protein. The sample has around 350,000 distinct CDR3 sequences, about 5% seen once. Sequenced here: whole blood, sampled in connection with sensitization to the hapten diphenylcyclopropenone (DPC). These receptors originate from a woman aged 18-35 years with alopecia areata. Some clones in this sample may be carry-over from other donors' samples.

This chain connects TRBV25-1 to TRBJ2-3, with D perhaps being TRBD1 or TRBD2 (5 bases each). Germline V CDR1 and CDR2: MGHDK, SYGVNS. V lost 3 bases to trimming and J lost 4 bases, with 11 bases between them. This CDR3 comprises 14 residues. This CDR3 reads CASSDNRGADTQYF. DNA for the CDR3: TGTGCCAGCAGTGACAACCGGGGCGCAGATACGCAGTATTTT.

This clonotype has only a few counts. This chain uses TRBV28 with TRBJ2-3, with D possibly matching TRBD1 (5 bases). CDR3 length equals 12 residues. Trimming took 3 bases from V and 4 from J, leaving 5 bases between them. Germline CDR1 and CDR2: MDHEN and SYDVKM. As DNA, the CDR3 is TGTGCCAGCAGTTTCAGGGCAGATACGCAGTATTTT. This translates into CASSFRADTQYF.

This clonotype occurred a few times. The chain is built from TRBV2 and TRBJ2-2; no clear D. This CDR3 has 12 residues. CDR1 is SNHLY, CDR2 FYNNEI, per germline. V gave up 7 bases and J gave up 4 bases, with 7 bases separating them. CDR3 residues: CASNELTGELFF. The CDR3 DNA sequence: TGTGCCAGCAATGAGCTCACCGGGGAGCTGTTTTTT.

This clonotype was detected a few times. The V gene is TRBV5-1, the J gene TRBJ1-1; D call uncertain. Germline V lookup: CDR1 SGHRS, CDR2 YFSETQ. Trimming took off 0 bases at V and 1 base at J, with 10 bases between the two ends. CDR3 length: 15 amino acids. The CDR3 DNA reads TGCGCCAGCAGCTTGGTGGGTCCGGGGAACACTGAAGCTTTCTTT. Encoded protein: CASSLVGPGNTEAFF.

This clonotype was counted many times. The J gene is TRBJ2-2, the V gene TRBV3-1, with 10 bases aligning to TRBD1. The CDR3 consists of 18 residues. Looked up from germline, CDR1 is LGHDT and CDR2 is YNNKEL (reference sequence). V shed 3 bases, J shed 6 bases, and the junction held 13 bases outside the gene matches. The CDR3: CASSHRPGAGTGAGELFF. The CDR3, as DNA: TGTGCCAGCAGCCACCGTCCCGGGGCCGGGACAGGGGCCGGGGAGCTGTTTTTT.

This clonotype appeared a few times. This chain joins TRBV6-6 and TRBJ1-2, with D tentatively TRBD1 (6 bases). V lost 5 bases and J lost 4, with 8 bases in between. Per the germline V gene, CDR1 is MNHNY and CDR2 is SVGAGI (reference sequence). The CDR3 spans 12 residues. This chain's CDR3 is CASSGQIYGYTF. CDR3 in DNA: TGTGCCAGCAGTGGACAGATCTATGGCTACACCTTC.

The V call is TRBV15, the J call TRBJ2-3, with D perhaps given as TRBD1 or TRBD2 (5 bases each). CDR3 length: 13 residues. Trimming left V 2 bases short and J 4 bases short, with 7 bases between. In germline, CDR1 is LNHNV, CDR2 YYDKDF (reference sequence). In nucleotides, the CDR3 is TGTGCCACCAGCAGACGGGGCGCAGATACGCAGTATTTT. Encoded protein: CATSRRGADTQYF.

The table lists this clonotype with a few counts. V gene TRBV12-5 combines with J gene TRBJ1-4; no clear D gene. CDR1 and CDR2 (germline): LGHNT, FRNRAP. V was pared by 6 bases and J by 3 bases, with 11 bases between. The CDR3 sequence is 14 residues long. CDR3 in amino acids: CASGPDPSNEKLFF. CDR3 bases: TGTGCTAGTGGCCCGGACCCCTCTAATGAAAAACTGTTTTTT.

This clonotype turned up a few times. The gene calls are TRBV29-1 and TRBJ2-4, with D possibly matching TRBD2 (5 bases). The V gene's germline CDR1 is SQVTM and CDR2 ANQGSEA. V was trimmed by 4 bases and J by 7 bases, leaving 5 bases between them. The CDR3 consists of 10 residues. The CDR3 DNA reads TGCAGCGTTGGAGGGAACATTCAGTACTTC. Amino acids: CSVGGNIQYF.

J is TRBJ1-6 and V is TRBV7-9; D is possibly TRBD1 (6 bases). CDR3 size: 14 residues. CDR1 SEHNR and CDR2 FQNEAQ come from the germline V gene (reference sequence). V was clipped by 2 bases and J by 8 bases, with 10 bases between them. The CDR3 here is CASSLLGGDSPLHF. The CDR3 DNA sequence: TGTGCCAGCAGCTTACTAGGGGGGGATTCACCCCTCCACTTT.

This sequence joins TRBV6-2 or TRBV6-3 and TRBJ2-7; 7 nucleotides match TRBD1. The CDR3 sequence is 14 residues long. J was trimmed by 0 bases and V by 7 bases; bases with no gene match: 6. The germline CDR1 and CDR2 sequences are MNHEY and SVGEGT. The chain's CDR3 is CASTPQGSSYEQYF. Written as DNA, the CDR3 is TGTGCCAGCACCCCACAGGGGTCCTCCTACGAGCAGTACTTC.

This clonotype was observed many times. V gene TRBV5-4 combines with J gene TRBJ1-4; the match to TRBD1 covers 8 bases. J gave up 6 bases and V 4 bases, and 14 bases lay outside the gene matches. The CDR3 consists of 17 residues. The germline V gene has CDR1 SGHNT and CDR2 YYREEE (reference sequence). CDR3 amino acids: CASSPAAPDRVDEKLFF. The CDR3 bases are TGTGCCAGCAGCCCGGCCGCCCCGGACAGGGTAGATGAAAAACTGTTTTTT.

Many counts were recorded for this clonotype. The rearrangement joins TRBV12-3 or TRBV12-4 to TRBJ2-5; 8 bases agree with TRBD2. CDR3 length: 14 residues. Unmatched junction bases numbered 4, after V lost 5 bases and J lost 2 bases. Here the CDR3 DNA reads TGTGCCAGCAGTCTTACTAGCGGTCAAGAGACCCAGTACTTC. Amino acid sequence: CASSLTSGQETQYF.

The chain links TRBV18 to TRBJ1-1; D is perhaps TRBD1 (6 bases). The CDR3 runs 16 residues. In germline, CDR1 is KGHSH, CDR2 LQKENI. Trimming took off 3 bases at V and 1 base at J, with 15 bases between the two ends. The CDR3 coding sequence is TGTGCCAGCTCACCGCGAGGTCAGGGGCGGAACACTGAAGCTTTCTTT. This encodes CASSPRGQGRNTEAFF.

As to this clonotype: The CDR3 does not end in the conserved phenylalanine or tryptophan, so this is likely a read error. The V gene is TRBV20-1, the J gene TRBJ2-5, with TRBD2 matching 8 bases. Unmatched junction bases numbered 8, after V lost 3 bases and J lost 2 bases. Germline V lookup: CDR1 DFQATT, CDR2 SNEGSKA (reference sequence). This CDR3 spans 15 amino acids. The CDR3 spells CSARVAGMSQETQYS. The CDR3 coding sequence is TGCAGTGCTAGGGTAGCGGGGATGTCACAAGAGACCCAGTACTCC.

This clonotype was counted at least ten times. In DNA form, the CDR3 reads TGTGCCAGCAGTCCGGTCAGGGAGGGTACTGAAGCTTTCTTT. It is translated as CASSPVREGTEAFF. J is TRBJ1-1 and V is TRBV12-3 or TRBV12-4; the D gene is possibly TRBD1 (5 bases). The germline V and J ends were trimmed by 5 bases and 5 bases, with 15 bases remaining between them. The CDR3 is 14 amino acids.

CDR3 in DNA: TGCGCCAGCAGCCCCGGACTCATATACGAGCAGTACTTC. It yields the protein CASSPGLIYEQYF. The V gene is TRBV4-1, the J gene TRBJ2-7; tentatively, D is TRBD2 (5 bases). There are 13 residues in the CDR3. Trimming took off 4 bases at V and 4 bases at J, with 11 bases between the two ends. Germline CDR1 MGHRA, CDR2 YSYEKL.

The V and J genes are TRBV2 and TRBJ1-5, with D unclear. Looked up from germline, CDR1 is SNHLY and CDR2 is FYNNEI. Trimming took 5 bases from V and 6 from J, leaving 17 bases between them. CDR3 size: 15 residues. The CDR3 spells CASSPYSRVGQPQHF. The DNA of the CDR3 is TGTGCCAGCAGTCCTTATTCCCGGGTGGGTCAGCCCCAGCATTTT. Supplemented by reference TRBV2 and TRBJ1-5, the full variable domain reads EPEVTQTPSHQVTQMGQEVILRCVPISNHLYFYWYRQILGQKVEFLVSFYNNEISEKSEIFDDQFSVERPDGSNFTLKIRSTKLEDSAMYFCASSPYSRVGQPQHFGDGTRLSIL.

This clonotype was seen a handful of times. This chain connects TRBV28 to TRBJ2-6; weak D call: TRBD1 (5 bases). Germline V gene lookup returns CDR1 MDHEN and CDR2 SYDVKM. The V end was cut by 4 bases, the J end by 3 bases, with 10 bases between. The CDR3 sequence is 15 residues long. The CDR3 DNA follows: TGTGCCAGCAGTTCTGGACACCGTGGGGCCAACGTCCTGACTTTC. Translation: CASSSGHRGANVLTF.

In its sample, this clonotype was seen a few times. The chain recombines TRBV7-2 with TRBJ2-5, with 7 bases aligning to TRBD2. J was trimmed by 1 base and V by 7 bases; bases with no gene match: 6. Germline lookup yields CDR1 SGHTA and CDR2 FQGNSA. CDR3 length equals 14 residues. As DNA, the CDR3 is TGTGCCAGCAAAGGCGGGGGATTCCAAGAGACCCAGTACTTC. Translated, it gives CASKGGGFQETQYF.